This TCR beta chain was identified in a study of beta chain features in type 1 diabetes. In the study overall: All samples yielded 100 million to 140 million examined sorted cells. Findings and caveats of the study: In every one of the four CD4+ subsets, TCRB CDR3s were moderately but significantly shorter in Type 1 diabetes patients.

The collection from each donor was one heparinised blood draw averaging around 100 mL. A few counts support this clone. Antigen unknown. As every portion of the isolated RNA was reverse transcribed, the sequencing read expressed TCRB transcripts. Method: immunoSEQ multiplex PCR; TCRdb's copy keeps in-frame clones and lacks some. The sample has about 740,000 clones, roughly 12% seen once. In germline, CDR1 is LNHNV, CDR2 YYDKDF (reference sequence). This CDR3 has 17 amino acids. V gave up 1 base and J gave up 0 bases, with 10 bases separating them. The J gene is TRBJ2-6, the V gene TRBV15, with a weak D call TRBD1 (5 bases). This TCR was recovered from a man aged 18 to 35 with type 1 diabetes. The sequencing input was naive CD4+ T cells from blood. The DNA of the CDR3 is TGTGCCACCAGCAGAGTGGGGCGGCACTCTGGGGCCAACGTCCTGACTTTC. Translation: CATSRVGRHSGANVLTF.